These T cell receptor beta chains were read from a single sample in a study of blood T cell repertoires in COVID-19. Here immunoSEQ multiplex PCR was the method, and the copy in TCRdb shows in-frame clones only, minus some. The sample has approximately 500,000 clones; roughly nine tenths are singletons. Material: peripheral blood. The receptors shown here come from a woman aged 50 to 65 with COVID-19, enrolled during active disease. CDR3s include the opening cysteine and the closing phenylalanine or tryptophan. The order of the fields is D gene, J gene, V gene, clone size, CDR3 protein, CDR3 DNA. The D gene is left open where the match is weak. Expanded clones are given a class, and other clones once, few, many or no size at all.

d_call: -; j_call: TRBJ2-1; v_call: TRBV12-5; clone_size: -; cdr3_aa: CASGPLRGEQFF; cdr3_nt: TGTGCTAGTGGCCCCCTTAGGGGTGAGCAGTTCTTC
d_call: -; j_call: TRBJ2-1; v_call: TRBV14; clone_size: -; cdr3_aa: CASSLSGVANEQFF; cdr3_nt: TGTGCCAGCAGCCTATCAGGGGTGGCCAATGAGCAGTTCTTC
d_call: -; j_call: TRBJ1-2; v_call: TRBV9; clone_size: -; cdr3_aa: CASSGQRQVRNYGYTF; cdr3_nt: TGTGCCAGCAGCGGGCAGCGACAGGTTCGGAACTATGGCTACACCTTC
d_call: -; j_call: TRBJ1-4; v_call: TRBV6-5; clone_size: -; cdr3_aa: CASTTRGGRGEKLFF; cdr3_nt: TGTGCCAGCACCACGAGGGGGGGCCGAGGAGAAAAACTGTTTTTT
d_call: -; j_call: TRBJ1-1; v_call: TRBV10-3; clone_size: -; cdr3_aa: CAISNTGGTEAFF; cdr3_nt: TGTGCCATCAGCAACACAGGTGGAACTGAAGCTTTCTTT
d_call: -; j_call: TRBJ2-3; v_call: TRBV28; clone_size: -; cdr3_aa: CALSPGGTDTQYF; cdr3_nt: TGTGCCCTTAGCCCAGGGGGCACAGATACGCAGTATTTT
d_call: TRBD1; j_call: TRBJ2-3; v_call: TRBV28; clone_size: -; cdr3_aa: CAGKGATTDTQYF; cdr3_nt: TGTGCCGGGAAGGGGGCGACCACAGATACGCAGTATTTT
d_call: TRBD1; j_call: TRBJ1-4; v_call: TRBV6-5; clone_size: -; cdr3_aa: CASSPGDREKLFF; cdr3_nt: TGTGCCAGCAGTCCTGGGGACAGAGAAAAACTGTTTTTT
d_call: -; j_call: TRBJ1-1; v_call: TRBV7-9; clone_size: -; cdr3_aa: CASSFLRGGNTEAFF; cdr3_nt: TGTGCCAGCAGCTTCCTCCGGGGGGGGAACACTGAAGCTTTCTTT
d_call: TRBD1; j_call: TRBJ2-1; v_call: TRBV2; clone_size: -; cdr3_aa: CASRSTGFEQFF; cdr3_nt: TGTGCCAGCAGATCGACAGGGTTTGAGCAGTTCTTC
d_call: -; j_call: TRBJ1-3; v_call: TRBV3-1/TRBV3-2; clone_size: -; cdr3_aa: CASSPQGRASGNTIYF; cdr3_nt: TGTGCCAGCAGCCCACAGGGAAGGGCCTCTGGAAACACCATATATTTT
d_call: TRBD2; j_call: TRBJ2-3; v_call: TRBV7-3; clone_size: -; cdr3_aa: CASSLRLAGGSDTQYF; cdr3_nt: TGTGCCAGCAGCTTACGACTAGCGGGGGGGTCAGATACGCAGTATTTT
d_call: -; j_call: TRBJ1-1; v_call: TRBV2; clone_size: -; cdr3_aa: CASSVDTMNTEAFF; cdr3_nt: TGTGCCAGCAGTGTGGACACGATGAACACTGAAGCTTTCTTT
d_call: -; j_call: TRBJ1-4; v_call: TRBV5-1; clone_size: -; cdr3_aa: CASSSTTSTNEKLFF; cdr3_nt: TGCGCCAGCAGCAGTACAACCTCAACTAATGAAAAACTGTTTTTT
d_call: TRBD2; j_call: TRBJ2-2; v_call: TRBV7-9; clone_size: -; cdr3_aa: CASSSTSRDTGELFF; cdr3_nt: TGTGCCAGCAGCTCGACTAGCCGAGACACCGGGGAGCTGTTTTTT
d_call: -; j_call: TRBJ2-3; v_call: TRBV5-4; clone_size: once; cdr3_aa: CASSPGSSHPGTQYF; cdr3_nt: TGTGCCAGCAGCCCCGGGTCCAGTCACCCCGGTACGCAGTATTTT
d_call: -; j_call: TRBJ1-2; v_call: TRBV7-9; clone_size: -; cdr3_aa: CASSQPTGFYGYTF; cdr3_nt: TGTGCCAGCAGCCAACCCACAGGGTTCTATGGCTACACCTTC
d_call: -; j_call: TRBJ1-1; v_call: TRBV24-1; clone_size: -; cdr3_aa: CATSDFDSEAFF; cdr3_nt: TGTGCCACCAGTGATTTCGACAGTGAAGCTTTCTTT
d_call: TRBD1; j_call: TRBJ1-2; v_call: TRBV27; clone_size: -; cdr3_aa: CASGQGVGGYTF; cdr3_nt: TGTGCCAGCGGGCAGGGGGTCGGAGGCTACACCTTC
d_call: -; j_call: TRBJ1-2; v_call: TRBV7-2; clone_size: -; cdr3_aa: CASSLAPPGAWGYTF; cdr3_nt: TGTGCCAGCAGCTTAGCGCCGCCAGGGGCTTGGGGCTACACCTTC
d_call: -; j_call: TRBJ2-3; v_call: TRBV10-3; clone_size: -; cdr3_aa: CAISVLPSTRDTQYF; cdr3_nt: TGTGCCATCAGCGTCCTTCCGTCCACTAGAGATACGCAGTATTTT
d_call: -; j_call: TRBJ1-4; v_call: TRBV24-1; clone_size: -; cdr3_aa: CATSDSNPGHRNEKLFF; cdr3_nt: TGTGCCACCAGTGACTCGAATCCGGGACATAGAAATGAAAAACTGTTTTTT
d_call: -; j_call: TRBJ1-2; v_call: TRBV28; clone_size: -; cdr3_aa: CASRTGANYGYTF; cdr3_nt: TGTGCCAGCAGAACTGGAGCTAACTATGGCTACACCTTC
d_call: -; j_call: TRBJ2-4; v_call: TRBV7-9; clone_size: -; cdr3_aa: CASSSPRGTGIQYF; cdr3_nt: TGTGCCAGCAGCTCCCCAAGGGGAACCGGCATTCAGTACTTC
d_call: -; j_call: TRBJ1-2; v_call: TRBV2; clone_size: -; cdr3_aa: CASSEGLLNYGYTF; cdr3_nt: TGTGCCAGCAGTGAAGGACTGCTTAACTATGGCTACACCTTC
d_call: TRBD1; j_call: TRBJ2-5; v_call: TRBV6-5; clone_size: -; cdr3_aa: CASSRGGGSETQYF; cdr3_nt: TGTGCCAGCAGCCGAGGGGGCGGATCAGAGACCCAGTACTTC
d_call: -; j_call: TRBJ2-7; v_call: TRBV28; clone_size: -; cdr3_aa: CASRETGSSYEQYF; cdr3_nt: TGTGCCAGCAGGGAAACAGGGAGCTCCTACGAGCAGTACTTC
d_call: TRBD1; j_call: TRBJ1-4; v_call: TRBV30; clone_size: -; cdr3_aa: CAWSGTGPQKLFF; cdr3_nt: TGTGCCTGGAGCGGGACAGGGCCACAAAAACTGTTTTTT
d_call: TRBD1; j_call: TRBJ2-1; v_call: TRBV5-1; clone_size: -; cdr3_aa: CASSLAGQGRWEQFF; cdr3_nt: TGCGCCAGCAGCTTGGCCGGACAGGGAAGGTGGGAGCAGTTCTTC
d_call: -; j_call: TRBJ2-5; v_call: TRBV7-2; clone_size: once; cdr3_aa: CASSLGVVHSAETQYF; cdr3_nt: TGTGCCAGCAGCCTCGGCGTCGTTCATAGCGCGGAGACCCAGTACTTC
d_call: -; j_call: TRBJ2-5; v_call: TRBV28; clone_size: -; cdr3_aa: CASDPAGQETQYF; cdr3_nt: TGTGCCAGCGATCCTGCCGGCCAAGAGACCCAGTACTTC
d_call: -; j_call: TRBJ1-1; v_call: TRBV5-5; clone_size: -; cdr3_aa: CASSLASHRGTEAFF; cdr3_nt: TGTGCCAGCAGCTTGGCCAGTCATAGGGGGACTGAAGCTTTCTTT
d_call: -; j_call: TRBJ1-1; v_call: TRBV11-3; clone_size: -; cdr3_aa: CASSLDGENTEAFF; cdr3_nt: TGTGCCAGCAGCTTAGATGGAGAGAACACTGAAGCTTTCTTT
d_call: -; j_call: TRBJ1-4; v_call: TRBV6-5; clone_size: once; cdr3_aa: CASTMGSYREKLFF; cdr3_nt: TGTGCCAGCACCATGGGGAGTTATCGGGAAAAACTGTTTTTT
d_call: -; j_call: TRBJ1-1; v_call: TRBV5-5; clone_size: -; cdr3_aa: CASSPPKGYSTEAFF; cdr3_nt: TGTGCCAGCAGCCCCCCAAAGGGGTACAGCACTGAAGCTTTCTTT
d_call: -; j_call: TRBJ1-2; v_call: TRBV5-1; clone_size: -; cdr3_aa: CASSPQGQSNYGYTF; cdr3_nt: TGCGCCAGCAGCCCTCAAGGACAGTCCAACTATGGCTACACCTTC
d_call: TRBD2; j_call: TRBJ2-5; v_call: TRBV7-9; clone_size: -; cdr3_aa: CASSLTLLAGLQETQYF; cdr3_nt: TGTGCCAGCAGCTTAACGCTCCTAGCGGGGTTGCAAGAGACCCAGTACTTC
d_call: TRBD1; j_call: TRBJ1-5; v_call: TRBV19; clone_size: -; cdr3_aa: CATSYTGETYSNQPQHF; cdr3_nt: TGTGCCACCTCGTACACAGGGGAGACCTATAGCAATCAGCCCCAGCATTTT
d_call: -; j_call: TRBJ2-1; v_call: TRBV7-9; clone_size: -; cdr3_aa: CASSWDIIGGPYNEQFF; cdr3_nt: TGTGCCAGCAGCTGGGACATTATTGGGGGACCTTACAATGAGCAGTTCTTC
d_call: TRBD2; j_call: TRBJ2-1; v_call: TRBV9; clone_size: -; cdr3_aa: CASSDTSGSSYNEQFF; cdr3_nt: TGTGCCAGCAGTGACACTAGCGGGAGCTCCTACAATGAGCAGTTCTTC
d_call: TRBD2; j_call: TRBJ2-2; v_call: TRBV4-1; clone_size: -; cdr3_aa: CASSLTRSGGSGELFF; cdr3_nt: TGCGCCAGCAGCCTAACTCGGAGCGGGGGTTCCGGGGAGCTGTTTTTT
d_call: -; j_call: TRBJ1-6; v_call: TRBV3-1/TRBV3-2; clone_size: -; cdr3_aa: CASSQVTDNSPLHF; cdr3_nt: TGTGCCAGCAGCCAAGTGACAGATAATTCACCCCTCCACTTT
d_call: TRBD1; j_call: TRBJ1-5; v_call: TRBV7-2; clone_size: few; cdr3_aa: CASSLFGFGQGNQPQHF; cdr3_nt: TGTGCCAGCAGCTTATTCGGTTTTGGACAGGGGAATCAGCCCCAGCATTTT